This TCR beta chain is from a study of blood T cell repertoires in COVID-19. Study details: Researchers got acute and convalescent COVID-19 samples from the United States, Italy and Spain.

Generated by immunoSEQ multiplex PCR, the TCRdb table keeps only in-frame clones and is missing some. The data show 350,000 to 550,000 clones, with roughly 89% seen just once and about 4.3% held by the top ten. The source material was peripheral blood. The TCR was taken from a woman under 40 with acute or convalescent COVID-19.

In DNA, the CDR3 is TGTGCCAGTAGTATAGGTTCGTTGAGGGTGGAGCTAGCCAAAAACATTCAGTACTTC. Amino acid sequence: CASSIGSLRVELAKNIQYF. The chain is built from TRBV19 and TRBJ2-4; weak D call: TRBD2 (5 bases). The V end was cut by 1 base, the J end by 0 bases, with 19 bases between. This CDR3 is 19 amino acids long. Germline V CDR1 and CDR2: LNHDA, SQIVND (reference sequence).